Below are 23 T cell receptor beta chains sequenced from a single sample in a study of identical twins. Each CDR3 protein is one row after TCRdb ran MiXCR on the 5' RACE reads. The sample holds 140,000 to 150,000 distinct CDR3 sequences, 3% to 4.5% seen once. What was sequenced was memory T cells sorted from blood. The receptors were gathered from a man aged 18 to 29 in good health.

This clonotype was observed at least ten times. The rearrangement joins TRBV4-1 to TRBJ2-2, with D perhaps matching TRBD1 (6 bases). CDR1 and CDR2 from the germline V gene are MGHRA and YSYEKL. V lost 2 bases, J lost 6 bases, and 16 bases lay in between. The CDR3 is 16 amino acids. CDR3 nucleotide sequence: TGCGCCAGCAGCCAATTTACAGGGTATCGTGCCGGGGAGCTGTTTTTT. Translated: CASSQFTGYRAGELFF.

This clonotype showed up many times. The chain carries TRBV2 and TRBJ2-3, with D hard to call. Germline assignment: CDR1 SNHLY and CDR2 FYNNEI. V was shortened by 2 bases and J by 0 bases, with 9 bases between the two germline ends. The CDR3 has 15 amino acids. This chain's CDR3 is CASSEQATSTDTQYF. CDR3 DNA sequence: TGTGCCAGCAGTGAACAGGCCACTAGCACAGATACGCAGTATTTT.

This clonotype was found many times. The rearrangement links TRBV6-1 to TRBJ2-5, with a weak D call TRBD1 (6 bases). Between the trimmed V and J ends, which lost 4 bases and 5 bases, there was a span of 14 bases. The CDR3 has 14 residues. The V gene's germline CDR1 is MNHNS and CDR2 SASEGT. This CDR3 reads CASSAYRDGETQYF. The CDR3 DNA reads as TGTGCCAGCAGTGCATACAGGGACGGGGAGACCCAGTACTTC.

This clonotype was counted many times. The rearrangement joins TRBV20-1 to TRBJ2-1; TRBD2 might be the D (7 bases). Germline values: CDR1 DFQATT, CDR2 SNEGSKA (reference sequence). The CDR3 has 15 residues. V lost 8 bases and J lost 0, with 17 bases in between. The CDR3 protein is CSPGGGASSYNEQFF. The CDR3 DNA reads TGCAGTCCCGGAGGGGGGGCAAGCTCCTACAATGAGCAGTTCTTC.

This clonotype came up many times. The chain couples TRBV18 to TRBJ2-5, with unresolved D. This CDR3 is 12 amino acids long. V lost 8 bases to trimming and J lost 4 bases, with 11 bases between them. Germline CDR1 reads KGHSH; CDR2 reads LQKENI. This chain's CDR3 is CASGSLRETQYF. In nucleotides, the CDR3 is TGTGCCAGCGGCTCACTTAGAGAGACCCAGTACTTC.

The genes are TRBV20-1 and TRBJ1-2, with D unresolved. Germline loops: CDR1 DFQATT, CDR2 SNEGSKA (reference sequence). Between the trimmed V and J ends, which lost 4 bases and 5 bases, there was a span of 11 bases. This CDR3 is 12 amino acids long. The CDR3 DNA reads TGCAGTGCTACAGTGGCCGTTTATGGCTACACCTTC. Translation gives CSATVAVYGYTF.

The sample holds many counts of this clonotype. The rearrangement joins TRBV27 to TRBJ2-4; D might be TRBD2 (6 bases). Trimming stripped 3 bases from V and 0 bases from J, with 12 bases between. The CDR3 runs 16 residues. Germline CDR1 and CDR2: MNHEY and SMNVEV (reference sequence). DNA for the CDR3: TGTGCCAGCAGTTTGGAGGGGCATCGAGCCAAAAACATTCAGTACTTC. Amino acid sequence: CASSLEGHRAKNIQYF.

In this sample, this clonotype turned up many times. V usage is TRBV29-1 and J usage is TRBJ2-1; unclear D gene. Per the germline V gene, CDR1 is SQVTM and CDR2 is ANQGSEA. The CDR3 has 14 residues. Trimming shortened V by 8 bases and J by 0 bases, and 14 bases separated the two germline ends. The CDR3 spells CSSDGRGSYNEQFF. CDR3 DNA sequence: TGCAGCTCGGATGGAAGAGGCTCCTACAATGAGCAGTTCTTC.

Ten or more counts support this clonotype. The chain links TRBV20-1 to TRBJ2-7; D not resolved. With 0 bases removed from V and 6 bases from J, the gap between germline ends came to 6 bases. Germline CDR1 is DFQATT and CDR2 is SNEGSKA (reference sequence). This CDR3 is built from 11 residues. CDR3: CSARDAFEQYF. CDR3 nucleotide sequence: TGCAGTGCTAGAGATGCATTCGAGCAGTACTTC.

This clonotype came up many times. CDR3 sequence reads: CASSEFGTGGRVEQYF. CDR3 nucleotide sequence: TGTGCCAGCAGCGAATTCGGGACAGGGGGCAGGGTCGAGCAGTACTTC. The chain carries TRBV14 and TRBJ2-7, with 12 nucleotides matching TRBD1. The CDR3 spans 16 residues. Germline CDR1 is SGHDN and CDR2 is FVKESK. V lost 5 bases, J lost 6 bases, and 11 bases stayed unmatched.

This clonotype was observed a handful of times. With a much larger clone just one base away, this may be a read error. CDR3 in amino acids: CSAQHSLAREAIF. CDR3 bases: TGCAGTGCCCAACATTCTTTAGCTCGGGAGGCCATCTTC. The chain employs TRBV20-1 and TRBJ2-1; the match to TRBD2 covers 7 bases. Per the germline V gene, CDR1 is DFQATT and CDR2 is SNEGSKA (reference sequence). This CDR3 comprises 13 residues.

The sample holds many counts of this clonotype. The V call is TRBV18, the J call TRBJ1-5, with D maybe TRBD1 (5 bases). Germline CDR1 is KGHSH and CDR2 is LQKENI. This CDR3 is 15 amino acids long. V was cut by 2 bases and J by 1 base, with 9 bases left in between. CDR3 nucleotides: TGTGCCAGCTCACCAGAGGGGCTAAGCAATCAGCCCCAGCATTTT. Translated, it gives CASSPEGLSNQPQHF.

This clonotype was recorded at least ten times. The chain recombines TRBV5-1 with TRBJ2-7, with TRBD1 identical over 9 bases. This CDR3 comprises 14 residues. Germline-derived CDR1 and CDR2 are SGHRS and YFSETQ. J was trimmed by 5 bases and V by 0 bases; bases with no gene match: 3. As DNA, the CDR3 is TGCGCCAGCAGCTTGGGACAGGGGGGCAACGAGCAGTACTTC. It yields the protein CASSLGQGGNEQYF.

This clonotype was seen at least ten times. The J gene is TRBJ1-2, the V gene TRBV12-3 or TRBV12-4, with TRBD1 as a possible D gene (5 bases). The CDR3 has 12 amino acids. Trimming took off 7 bases at V and 8 bases at J, with 14 bases between the two ends. DNA for the CDR3: TGTGCCAGCAACACGCTCGGGGGAGGCTACACCTTC. Translated, it gives CASNTLGGGYTF.

This clonotype was counted ten times or more. The chain joins TRBV20-1 to TRBJ2-3, with 8 bases lining up with TRBD2. This CDR3 spans 15 amino acids. Unmatched junction bases numbered 10, after V lost 5 bases and J lost 3 bases. Germline V gives CDR1 DFQATT, CDR2 SNEGSKA (reference sequence). CDR3 nucleotide sequence: TGCAGTGCTTCTGAAAGAGCGGGAGTAACAGATACGCAGTATTTT. Protein product: CSASERAGVTDTQYF.

Many counts were recorded for this clonotype. The rearrangement links TRBV5-6 to TRBJ2-7; TRBD2 agrees at 15 bases. This CDR3 contains 21 residues. Germline values: CDR1 SGHDT, CDR2 YYEEEE. With 8 bases clipped from V and 0 bases from J, the junction kept 21 bases outside the gene matches. CDR3 nucleotide sequence: TGTGCCAGACAGGGCCGTTCCGGGACTAGCGGGAGGTCCCCCACCTCCTACGAGCAGTACTTC. Its protein product is CARQGRSGTSGRSPTSYEQYF. Filled out from reference TRBV5-6 and TRBJ2-7, the complete variable domain reads DAGVTQSPTHLIKTRGQQVTLRCSPKSGHDTVSWYQQALGQGPQFIFQYYEEEERQRGNFPDRFSGHQFPNYSSELNVNALLLGDSALYLCARQGRSGTSGRSPTSYEQYFGPGTRLTVT.

The chain couples TRBV11-2 to TRBJ1-2; the D gene is possibly TRBD1 (5 bases). The V gene's germline CDR1 is SGHAT and CDR2 FQNNGV. This CDR3 is built from 14 residues. V was cut by 1 base and J by 7 bases, with 13 bases left in between. The CDR3 spells CASSLVRRGPGYTF. The CDR3 coding sequence is TGTGCCAGCAGCTTAGTCCGCCGGGGACCTGGCTACACCTTC.

J is TRBJ2-7 and V is TRBV9, with TRBD2 identical over 8 bases. The CDR3 has 15 residues. Germline V lookup: CDR1 SGDLS, CDR2 YYNGEE. Trimming removed 0 bases from V and 2 bases from J; junction bases left unmatched: 4. CDR3 region: CASSVDLAGPYEQYV. CDR3 coding DNA: TGTGCCAGCAGCGTAGATCTAGCGGGCCCCTACGAGCAGTACGTC.

This clonotype came up a few times. The chain recombines TRBV7-9 with TRBJ1-5; no clear D. CDR3 length: 13 residues. Germline CDR1 reads SEHNR; CDR2 reads FQNEAQ (reference sequence). V dropped 3 bases and J dropped 6 bases, with 9 bases sitting between them. The CDR3 bases are TGTGCCAGCAGCTTGGAAGCGCCTCAGCCCCAGCATTTT. Residues: CASSLEAPQPQHF.

This clonotype was seen repeatedly, ten times or more. The chain combines TRBV27 with TRBJ2-5, with 11 nucleotides matching TRBD1. CDR1 is MNHEY and CDR2 is SMNVEV in the germline V gene (reference sequence). Trimming at V came to 5 bases and at J to 5 bases, leaving 7 bases not matched to a gene. The CDR3 has 15 residues. The CDR3: CASSQDRGHLETQYF. In nucleotides, the CDR3 is TGTGCCAGCAGTCAGGACAGGGGGCACCTGGAGACCCAGTACTTC.

This clonotype has at least ten counts. V gene TRBV6-2 or TRBV6-3 combines with J gene TRBJ2-1, with D maybe TRBD2 (5 bases). Trimming took 4 bases from V and 4 from J, leaving 8 bases between them. The CDR3 runs 13 residues. The V gene's germline CDR1 is MNHEY and CDR2 SVGEGT. The CDR3 here is CASSSGLYNEQFF. For the CDR3, the DNA is TGTGCCAGCAGTTCCGGACTGTACAATGAGCAGTTCTTC.

This clonotype was seen many times. This sequence joins TRBV10-3 and TRBJ1-2; D may be TRBD1 (5 bases). Trimming removed 0 bases at V and 4 bases at J, with 12 bases between. CDR1 and CDR2 from the germline V gene are ENHRY and SYGVKD. The CDR3 length is 15 residues. The CDR3 loop is CAISESREGVYGYTF. The CDR3 DNA follows: TGTGCCATCAGTGAGTCCCGGGAAGGGGTCTATGGCTACACCTTC.

This clonotype was observed many times. V gene TRBV7-2 combines with J gene TRBJ2-7; no clear D gene. The V gene lost 1 base and the J gene lost 2 bases, with 9 bases spanning the gap. CDR1 is SGHTA and CDR2 is FQGNSA in the germline V gene. The CDR3 contains 14 residues. The CDR3 DNA reads as TGTGCCAGCAGCTTAGGCCGAAAGCCCTACGAGCAGTACTTC. Translating it yields CASSLGRKPYEQYF.